This record looks at one T cell receptor (beta chain) sequence and its context. Its antigen specificity is not known. Gene designations and germline sequences in this entry are those of the mouse. Read data end 4 residues before the CDR3 end; the end is taken from the germline J gene. This entry comes from a study of CD8+ T cells in alopecia areata (dated by TCRdb to 2016 to 2019). A note on the overall study: Female C3H/HeJ recipients, roughly 7-11 weeks old, were grafted with skin from C3H/HeJ donors with spontaneous alopecia (roughly 6-13 months old). In both human patients and the C3H/HeJ mouse model, the study applied high-throughput TCRbeta sequencing to look at T cell clonal expansion in alopecia areata. Scalp tissue and sorted CD4+ and CD8+ peripheral blood T cells from patchy and totalis/universalis alopecia areata patients and from healthy controls were covered by human TCRbeta sequencing. Scalp clonality was compared across normal scalp (n=4), patchy alopecia areata scalp (n=8), and alopecia totalis/universalis scalp (n=8). The RNA source kit depended on sample type: the PAXgene miRNA kit for fixed scalp, the miRNeasy kit for PBMCs, and the RNeasy kit for mouse skin. immunoSEQ multiplex PCR using 35 Vbeta forward primers and 13 Jbeta reverse primers was used to amplify TCRbeta CDR3 regions. Broader findings and caveats from the paper: Shared TCR sequences between patients were less evident than in mice, which may be partly attributable to HLA diversity in the patient population. Compared with normal scalp, lesional scalp had higher clonality and more expanded CD8+ clones, particularly in alopecia totalis/universalis, a pattern that suggests antigenic drive. Scalp TCR repertoire analysis is complicated because resident alphabeta T cells in normal human skin are also sequenced, whereas mouse skin is dominated by gammadelta T cells.

Cells from mouse cutaneous lymph nodes were pooled, stained for CD4, CD8alpha, NKG2D, NKG2ACE and other markers, and then sorted on a BD Influx. The method behind the library was the immunoSEQ multiplex PCR assay. RNA was extracted from all samples and reverse transcribed into cDNA, which served as template for TCR sequencing. SuperScript III was used for first-strand cDNA synthesis, primed with a 2:1 mix of oligo-dT and random hexamers. A synthetic immune receptor repertoire was used to gauge amplification bias, and whatever bias remained was removed computationally. Libraries were sequenced on Illumina HiSeq with 60 bp reads covering the CDR3, read from J toward V. For the original study's pipeline: Raw reads were preprocessed for error removal, and CDR3 was defined according to IMGT conventions as running from the conserved cysteine to phenylalanine. Clonality was computed as 1 minus the Shannon entropy, with the entropy normalized by log2 of the number of productive unique TCRs. CD4 or CD8 identity of scalp clones was inferred by cross-referencing scalp TCRbeta sequences with sorted blood CD4 and CD8 repertoires. TCRdb limited this immuneACCESS table to in-frame rearrangements with V and J called. A share of clones is missing; checked studies link under half to unresolved V genes, and the rest is unexplained. From that table come the V and J calls and clone size; the DNA was used to work out D and trimming. The data for this sample show about 300,000 clones, each detected more than once. Roughly 1.2% of the sample rests with the top ten.

CDR1 and CDR2 are drawn from the germline V gene (reference sequence): FNHDT, SITEND. The cysteine opens and the phenylalanine closes a CDR3 of 16 amino acids. Shown are 36 bases from within the CDR3, in frame from base 1. Relative to germline, V is 0 bases shorter and J is 3 bases shorter, with 14 bases between their ends. The V gene is TRBV19 and the J gene is TRBJ2-3, and the D gene may be TRBD1, 7 bases matching. Sequencing was done on a sample of CD4+ T cells sorted from a lymph node. The clonotype comes from a C3H/HeJ mouse with alopecia areata. The MHC haplotype of this strain is H2-k. The CDR3 protein: CASSIESGGSAETLYF. CDR3 DNA, as far as it was read: TGTGCCAGCAGTATAGAATCAGGGGGGTCGGCAGAA. The entire variable domain, with the stretches around the CDR3 drawn from the reference TRBV19 and TRBJ2-3 proteins, is GGIITQTPKFLIGQEGQKLTLKCQQNFNHDTMYWYRQDSGKGLRLIYYSITENDLQKGDLSEGYDASREKKSSFSLTVTSAQKNEMAVFLCASSIESGGSAETLYFGSGTRLTVL.